This paragraph covers one T cell receptor beta chain sequence. The CDR3 length is 15 residues. With V trimmed by 6 bases and J by 7 bases, 11 bases remained unmatched. Germline V lookup: CDR1 MDHEN, CDR2 SYDVKM. The data were obtained in a study of blood T cell repertoires in COVID-19. Turning to the study itself: Collection of acute and convalescent COVID-19 samples took place in the United States, Italy and Spain. Nucleic acid was either cDNA or gDNA, and it came from T cells, B-cell-depleted T cells, or PBMCs.

How the authors handled the data: It was from reference gene primer amplification that nucleated cell counts were estimated. Generated by immunoSEQ multiplex PCR, the TCRdb table keeps only in-frame clones and is missing some. That table furnishes V, J and clone size, whereas the DNA furnished D and trimming. The sample lists around 58,000 clones; over 75% were seen once. The sample was peripheral blood. The origin of this receptor is a human donor in a cohort sampled during active COVID-19. This sequence joins TRBV28 and TRBJ1-2, with 10 bases identical to TRBD1. CDR3 in DNA: TGTGCCAGCAGAACCCCCGGGACAGGGGTAGGTGGCTACACCTTC. This codes for CASRTPGTGVGGYTF.